Ten or more counts support the clone carrying this T cell receptor (beta chain). Its antigen is still unknown. The sample is drawn from a study of T cell repertoires in cytomegalovirus infection. Study in general: CMV infection together with matching HLA type was indicated by public TCR beta signatures. Study-level results: There were HLA-C-restricted CMV-specific TCR beta clonotypes dominating the ex vivo response. Cumulative frequency of public TCR beta families picked out carriers of CMV plus the relevant HLA.

The V gene end was trimmed by 4 bases and the J gene end by 5 bases; junction bases not matched to a gene: 4. This CDR3 contains 14 residues. The V gene's germline CDR1 is SGHVS and CDR2 FQNEAQ. TCRdb itself ran the reads through MiXCR, one entry per CDR3 protein. The table lists 350,000 to 450,000 distinct CDR3 sequences, 18% of them singletons. The chain joins TRBV7-8 to TRBJ2-5, with TRBD1 matching over 10 bases. This clonotype originated in a human donor in good health (CMV status not recorded). Some clones in this sample may be carry-over from other donors' samples. The sequenced sample was PBMCs. The CDR3 DNA reads TGTGCCAGCAGCTCTCGACAGGGGGCCGAGACCCAGTACTTC. It yields the protein CASSSRQGAETQYF.